These T cell receptor beta chains were read from a single sample in a study of blood T cell repertoires in COVID-19. Assay used: immunoSEQ multiplex PCR; TCRdb lists only in-frame clones, some missing. The sample records about 220,000 clones, around 88% being singletons. Sequenced: peripheral blood. The receptors derive from a woman in her forties or fifties with acute or convalescent COVID-19. The CDR3 runs from the conserved cysteine through the conserved F or W. A D gene is named only where the DNA matches it firmly. Not every row has a clone size; where given, it reads once, few, many or a size class.

abundance,j_gene,d_gene,v_gene,CDR3aa,CDR3nt
-,TRBJ2-5,-,TRBV7-9,CASASSLVQETQYF,TGTGCCAGCGCTTCCTCACTAGTCCAAGAGACCCAGTACTTC
-,TRBJ2-7,TRBD2,TRBV4-2,CASSLFGREGNEQYF,TGTGCCAGCAGTCTCTTTGGGCGGGAGGGTAACGAGCAGTACTTC
-,TRBJ1-2,TRBD1,TRBV5-1,CASGLGDRDLSYGYTF,TGCGCCAGCGGATTGGGGGACAGGGACCTTTCCTATGGCTACACCTTC
-,TRBJ2-3,TRBD2,TRBV9,CASSVLAGADTQYF,TGTGCCAGCAGCGTACTAGCGGGAGCAGATACGCAGTATTTT
-,TRBJ1-1,TRBD1,TRBV19,CASSIERTGSTEAFF,TGTGCCAGTAGTATAGAAAGGACAGGGTCCACTGAAGCTTTCTTT
-,TRBJ2-2,-,TRBV9,CASSVDPGRTGELFF,TGTGCCAGCAGCGTAGACCCAGGGAGGACCGGGGAGCTGTTTTTT
-,TRBJ2-4,-,TRBV19,CASSIDLDSPDIQYF,TGTGCCAGTAGTATAGATCTGGATAGCCCGGACATTCAGTACTTC
-,TRBJ2-5,-,TRBV12-5,CASVQGWVQETQYF,TGTGCTAGTGTCCAGGGGTGGGTCCAAGAGACCCAGTACTTC
-,TRBJ2-1,TRBD2,TRBV5-3,CARSLGLAGGFSYNEQFF,TGTGCCAGAAGCTTGGGACTAGCGGGAGGTTTCTCCTACAATGAGCAGTTCTTC
-,TRBJ2-5,TRBD2,TRBV4-2,CASSQESGRIQETQYF,TGTGCCAGCAGCCAAGAGAGCGGGAGGATTCAAGAGACCCAGTACTTC
-,TRBJ2-1,TRBD2,TRBV5-1,CASSLAGAGVLPTSYNEQFF,TGCGCCAGCAGCTTGGCCGGTGCGGGAGTTTTACCTACTTCCTACAATGAGCAGTTCTTC
-,TRBJ2-3,-,TRBV5-1,CASSLTGLFTDTQYF,TGCGCCAGCAGCTTGACTGGACTATTCACAGATACGCAGTATTTT
-,TRBJ2-3,TRBD1,TRBV3-1/TRBV3-2,CASSRQGGTDTQYF,TGTGCCAGCAGCCGACAGGGGGGGACAGATACGCAGTATTTT
-,TRBJ1-1,TRBD1,TRBV30,CAWSDRTGRGEAFF,TGTGCCTGGAGTGATCGGACAGGGAGAGGAGAAGCTTTCTTT
few,TRBJ2-2,-,TRBV6-5,CASAPGAGELFF,TGTGCCAGCGCCCCGGGGGCCGGGGAGCTGTTTTTT
once,TRBJ2-2,-,TRBV6-2/TRBV6-3,CASSLLNTGELFF,TGTGCCAGCAGCCTCTTGAACACCGGGGAGCTGTTTTTT
-,TRBJ2-3,-,TRBV19,CASKQQTGTDTQYF,TGTGCCAGTAAGCAACAGACAGGCACAGATACGCAGTATTTT
-,TRBJ2-1,TRBD2,TRBV6-2/TRBV6-3,CASSRLGGGYNEQFF,TGTGCCAGCAGCCGACTGGGCGGGGGCTACAATGAGCAGTTCTTC
-,TRBJ2-7,-,TRBV6-5,CASGPTWDEQYF,TGTGCCAGCGGGCCTACCTGGGACGAGCAGTACTTC
-,TRBJ2-7,-,TRBV28,CASSGGGTVNYEQYF,TGTGCCAGCAGTGGAGGAGGCACGGTTAACTACGAGCAGTACTTC
once,TRBJ2-5,-,TRBV19,CASSMEQGEETQYF,TGTGCCAGTAGTATGGAACAGGGTGAAGAGACCCAGTACTTC
-,TRBJ1-3,TRBD1,TRBV19,CASSPEGALSGNTIYF,TGTGCCAGTAGTCCCGAGGGGGCACTCTCTGGAAACACCATATATTTT
-,TRBJ2-7,TRBD2,TRBV19,CASTSGSTYEQYF,TGTGCCAGTACAAGCGGGAGTACCTACGAGCAGTACTTC
-,TRBJ2-6,-,TRBV7-8,CASSRGGGPSGANVLTF,TGTGCCAGCAGCCGAGGGGGAGGGCCCTCTGGGGCCAACGTCCTGACTTTC
-,TRBJ2-1,-,TRBV5-1,CASSLPRNPRGESYNEQFF,TGCGCCAGCAGCTTGCCAAGAAACCCCCGCGGGGAGTCCTACAATGAGCAGTTCTTC
few,TRBJ2-5,-,TRBV28,CASRAQTQYF,TGTGCCAGCAGGGCACAGACCCAGTACTTC
-,TRBJ2-7,-,TRBV6-5,CASSYQGSTYEQYF,TGTGCCAGCAGTTACCAGGGATCAACCTACGAGCAGTACTTC
-,TRBJ1-2,-,TRBV6-1,CASSEAWGKQGSYTF,TGTGCCAGCAGTGAAGCGTGGGGGAAACAGGGTAGCTACACCTTC
few,TRBJ2-7,TRBD1,TRBV5-1,CASSQAGGYAYEQYF,TGCGCCAGCAGCCAGGCAGGGGGCTACGCCTACGAGCAGTACTTC